This TCR beta chain originates from a study of blood T cell repertoires in COVID-19. Assay: immunoSEQ multiplex PCR; the TCRdb copy retains only in-frame clones and omits some. The sample consists of about 160,000 clones, 65% to 90% of them appearing once. The CDR3 has 13 amino acids. In germline, CDR1 is LNHDA, CDR2 SQIVND (reference sequence). V lost 8 bases, J lost 4 bases, and 8 bases stayed unmatched. Note on this clone: The same CDR3 is also encoded by other DNA sequences in this sample.

The sequence was obtained from a man between 65 and 80 years old with acute or convalescent COVID-19. Sequenced material: peripheral blood. This rearrangement joins TRBV19 to TRBJ2-7; 7 nucleotides align to TRBD2. The CDR3 is CASRGGPLYEQYF. In DNA, the CDR3 is TGTGCCAGTCGCGGGGGACCTCTTTACGAGCAGTACTTC.